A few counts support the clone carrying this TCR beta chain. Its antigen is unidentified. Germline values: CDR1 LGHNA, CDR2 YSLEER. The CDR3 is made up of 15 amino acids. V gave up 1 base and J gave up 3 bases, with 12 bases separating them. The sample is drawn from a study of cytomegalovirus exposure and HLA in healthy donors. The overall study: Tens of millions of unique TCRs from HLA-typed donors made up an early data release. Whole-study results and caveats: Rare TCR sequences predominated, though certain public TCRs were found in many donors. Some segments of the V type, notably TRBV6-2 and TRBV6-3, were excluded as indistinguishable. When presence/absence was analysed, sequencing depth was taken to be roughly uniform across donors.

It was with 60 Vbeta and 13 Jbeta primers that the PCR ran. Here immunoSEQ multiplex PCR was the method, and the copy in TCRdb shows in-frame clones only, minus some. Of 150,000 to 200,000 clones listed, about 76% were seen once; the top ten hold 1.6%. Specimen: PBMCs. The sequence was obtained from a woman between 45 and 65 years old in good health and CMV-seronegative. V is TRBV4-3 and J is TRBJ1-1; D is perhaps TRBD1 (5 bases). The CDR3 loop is CASSQVSWGDTEAFF. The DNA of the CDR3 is TGCGCCAGCAGCCAAGTTTCCTGGGGGGACACTGAAGCTTTCTTT.